This TCR beta chain was observed in a study of T cell repertoires in cytomegalovirus infection. The overall study: Both CMV infection and a matching HLA type were indicated by public TCR beta signatures.

This clonotype was observed many times. V shed 6 bases and J shed 0 bases, with 21 bases lying between them. Looked up from germline, CDR1 is MNHEY and CDR2 is SVGEGT. The CDR3 is 18 residues long. Using its own MiXCR run on the reads, TCRdb lists one record per CDR3 protein. The sample shows some 250,000 distinct CDR3 sequences, roughly 10% of them seen only once. The TCR was taken from a human donor in good health (CMV status not recorded). Some clones in this sample may be carry-over from other donors' samples. Sample: PBMCs. The chain joins TRBV6-2 or TRBV6-3 to TRBJ2-1; a possible D gene is TRBD2 (6 bases). The CDR3, as DNA: TGTGCCAGCAGGACCGGGCCCGGGGGACGGGGCTCCTACAATGAGCAGTTCTTC. The encoded protein is CASRTGPGGRGSYNEQFF.